The 6 T cell receptor beta chains listed next were all sequenced from one sample in a study of PD-L1 blockade in urothelial cancer. Data came from immunoSEQ multiplex PCR; TCRdb stores just in-frame clones and leaves some out. The table lists some 53,000 clones, roughly 80% of them singletons. The source material was PBMCs, sampled around atezolizumab (anti-PD-L1) treatment. These receptors were collected from a man in his 70s with urothelial cancer.

This clone was picked up many times. The CDR3 region has the DNA TGTGCCAGCAGCTTAGCGATTAGCGGGGGTGAGCAGTACTTC. It is translated as CASSLAISGGEQYF. J is TRBJ2-7 and V is TRBV7-2; TRBD2 aligns across 9 bases. This CDR3 has 14 residues. CDR1 is SGHTA, CDR2 FQGNSA, per germline. V shed 0 bases and J 7 bases; nucleotides not matched to a gene: 4. The full variable domain, its missing parts supplied by reference TRBV7-2 and TRBJ2-7, is GAGVSQSPSNKVTEKGKDVELRCDPISGHTALYWYRQSLGQGLEFLIYFQGNSAPDKSGLPSDRFSAERTGGSVSTLTIQRTQQEDSAVYLCASSLAISGGEQYFGPGTRLTVT.

This CDR3 is CASSPTGGTISSNQPQHF. The DNA for the CDR3 is TGTGCCAGTAGCCCTACAGGGGGAACCATCTCCTCCAATCAGCCCCAGCATTTT. This chain joins TRBV19 and TRBJ1-5, with 8 bases that match TRBD1. The germline CDR1 and CDR2 sequences are LNHDA and SQIVND (reference sequence). J was trimmed by 3 bases and V by 6 bases; bases with no gene match: 16. There are 18 residues in the CDR3. The full variable domain, its missing parts supplied by reference TRBV19 and TRBJ1-5, is DGGITQSPKYLFRKEGQNVTLSCEQNLNHDAMYWYRQDPGQGLRLIYYSQIVNDFQKGDIAEGYSVSREKKESFPLTVTSAQKNPTAFYLCASSPTGGTISSNQPQHFGDGTRLSIL.

J is TRBJ2-3 and V is TRBV19; a possible D gene is TRBD1 (6 bases). Trimming pared 1 base from V and 6 bases from J, leaving 11 bases between. The germline V gene has CDR1 LNHDA and CDR2 SQIVND (reference sequence). The CDR3 length is 14 residues. CDR3 protein: CASSIAGAVDTQYF. For the CDR3, the DNA is TGTGCCAGTAGTATAGCAGGGGCAGTTGATACGCAGTATTTT.

The chain uses TRBV2 and TRBJ2-1; D gene uncertain. Looked up from germline, CDR1 is SNHLY and CDR2 is FYNNEI. Deletions cut 6 bases from V and 1 base from J, with 7 bases between. The CDR3 has 13 amino acids. The CDR3 protein is CASRDTSYNEQFF. Written as DNA, the CDR3 is TGTGCCAGCAGAGACACATCCTACAATGAGCAGTTCTTC.

This CDR3 reads CASSRGVAGATDTQYF. Written as DNA, the CDR3 is TGTGCCAGCAGCCGGGGGGTTGCGGGGGCCACAGATACGCAGTATTTT. The rearrangement links TRBV7-9 to TRBJ2-3; D possibly corresponds to TRBD2 (7 bases). There are 16 residues in the CDR3. V dropped 5 bases and J dropped 2 bases, with 17 bases sitting between them. CDR1 SEHNR and CDR2 FQNEAQ come from the germline V gene (reference sequence).

This rearrangement joins TRBV28 to TRBJ2-7; D unresolved. The CDR3 is made up of 13 amino acids. Germline assignment: CDR1 MDHEN and CDR2 SYDVKM. V was pared by 8 bases and J by 0 bases, with 11 bases between. CDR3 region: CASRTVSSYEQYF. The DNA of the CDR3 is TGTGCCAGCCGAACAGTGAGCTCCTACGAGCAGTACTTC.